Following are 27 T cell receptor beta chains from one sample sequenced in a study of T cell responses to AZD1222 COVID-19 vaccine (dated by TCRdb to the early 2020s). Library prep was done by the immunoSEQ multiplex PCR assay. The source is immuneACCESS, and TCRdb retained only in-frame sequences with V and J called. Part of the clones is not carried over; for the studies checked, unresolved V genes explain less than half of this, and the remainder is unexplained. In this sample the table shows some 150,000 clones, roughly nine tenths of which occur a single time. The top ten hold roughly 1.7% of the sample. Explained via the paper, the time point label denotes: about 28 days (+/-7) after the second vaccine dose. Sequenced here: peripheral blood, sampled 28 days after the second AZD1222 dose. These receptors all come from an adult who received the AZD1222 COVID-19 vaccine.

The V call is TRBV10-3, the J call TRBJ1-1; 8 bases agree with TRBD1. Germline CDR1 is ENHRY and CDR2 is SYGVKD. CDR3 length: 14 residues. Trimming removed 4 bases from V and 3 bases from J; junction bases left unmatched: 4. CDR3 protein: CAISVDRGYTEAFF. The CDR3 nucleotides are TGTGCCATCAGTGTCGACAGGGGTTACACTGAAGCTTTCTTT.

The chain carries TRBV12-3 or TRBV12-4 and TRBJ2-5; D is undetermined. V was shortened by 3 bases and J by 6 bases, with 5 bases between the two germline ends. The CDR3 has 11 residues. The CDR3 region is CASSLGQTQYF. DNA for the CDR3: TGTGCCAGCAGTTTGGGTCAGACCCAGTACTTC.

The chain uses TRBV27 and TRBJ2-7; no clear D gene. Germline V CDR1 and CDR2: MNHEY, SMNVEV (reference sequence). Trimming stripped 4 bases from V and 6 bases from J, with 7 bases between. This CDR3 has 11 residues. Here the CDR3 reads CASSYRAEQYF. For the CDR3, the DNA is TGTGCCAGCAGTTATAGGGCCGAGCAGTACTTC.

The chain joins TRBV25-1 to TRBJ1-1; D remains ambiguous. V was cut by 3 bases and J by 11 bases, with 25 bases left in between. This CDR3 has 16 amino acids. The germline gives CDR1 MGHDK, CDR2 SYGVNS. The CDR3 spells CASSEGMAETHRRAFF. The CDR3 DNA is TGTGCCAGCAGTGAGGGGATGGCCGAAACACATAGAAGGGCTTTCTTT.

The chain uses TRBV28 and TRBJ1-2, with a tentative D call TRBD1 (6 bases). Germline V gene data show CDR1 as MDHEN and CDR2 as SYDVKM. The CDR3 has 16 residues. Trimming removed 6 bases at V and 0 bases at J, with 17 bases between. The CDR3 bases are TGTGCCAGCAGATCCGGGGGCGCCGCAGCTAACTATGGCTACACCTTC. Its protein product is CASRSGGAAANYGYTF.

The V gene is TRBV7-8, the J gene TRBJ1-5; D perhaps matches TRBD1 (5 bases). Germline assignment: CDR1 SGHVS and CDR2 FQNEAQ. V lost 4 bases to trimming and J lost 5 bases, with 12 bases between them. The CDR3 runs to 14 residues. The DNA of the CDR3 is TGTGCCAGCAGCTCGGGGGGAAGGGATCAGCCCCAGCATTTT. Translating gives CASSSGGRDQPQHF.

V gene TRBV19 combines with J gene TRBJ1-2; D gene ambiguous. Between the trimmed V and J ends, which lost 3 bases and 3 bases, there was a span of 8 bases. This CDR3 is 13 amino acids long. Germline V CDR1 and CDR2: LNHDA, SQIVND (reference sequence). The CDR3 DNA reads as TGTGCCAGTAGTATCTACCAGGACTATGGCTACACCTTC. Translation gives CASSIYQDYGYTF. Filled out from reference TRBV19 and TRBJ1-2, the complete variable domain reads DGGITQSPKYLFRKEGQNVTLSCEQNLNHDAMYWYRQDPGQGLRLIYYSQIVNDFQKGDIAEGYSVSREKKESFPLTVTSAQKNPTAFYLCASSIYQDYGYTFGSGTRLTVV.

The rearrangement uses TRBV28 and TRBJ2-2; D possibly uses TRBD1 or TRBD2 (5 bases each). In germline, CDR1 is MDHEN, CDR2 SYDVKM. The CDR3 has 18 residues. V lost 2 bases, J lost 0 bases, and 16 bases lay in between. Written as DNA, the CDR3 is TGTGCCAGCAGTTTACGACTACCGGGACCCTCGAACACCGGGGAGCTGTTTTTT. It is translated as CASSLRLPGPSNTGELFF. Variable domain in full (rest from reference TRBV28 and TRBJ2-2): DVKVTQSSRYLVKRTGEKVFLECVQDMDHENMFWYRQDPGLGLRLIYFSYDVKMKEKGDIPEGYSVSREKKERFSLILESASTNQTSMYLCASSLRLPGPSNTGELFFGEGSRLTVL.

This clone is a singleton in its sample. J is TRBJ2-7 and V is TRBV12-5, with D hard to call. The germline V gene has CDR1 LGHNT and CDR2 FRNRAP. CDR3 length: 12 amino acids. Trimming took off 5 bases at V and 5 bases at J, with 10 bases between the two ends. CDR3 nucleotides: TGTGCTAGTGGTCCCGGACGGAACGAGCAGTACTTC. The encoded protein is CASGPGRNEQYF.

The chain has TRBV5-6 and TRBJ1-1, with D possibly TRBD1 on 6 matching bases. CDR3 length: 15 residues. Looked up from germline, CDR1 is SGHDT and CDR2 is YYEEEE. V was clipped by 0 bases and J by 4 bases, with 13 bases between them. Here the CDR3 reads CASSLAGAGATEAFF. The CDR3 DNA follows: TGTGCCAGCAGCTTGGCGGGGGCAGGGGCCACTGAAGCTTTCTTT.

V gene TRBV20-1 combines with J gene TRBJ2-4, with D unresolved. Germline values: CDR1 DFQATT, CDR2 SNEGSKA (reference sequence). This CDR3 comprises 11 residues. Deletions cut 6 bases from V and 9 bases from J, with 12 bases between. The DNA for the CDR3 is TGCAGTGCCTACACCCAAGGCATTCAGTACTTC. Amino acid sequence: CSAYTQGIQYF.

The chain recombines TRBV21-1 with TRBJ2-1; the table names TRBD2, a call not compared with the DNA. TRBV21-1 is a pseudogene. The CDR3 covers 10 residues. The CDR3 loop reads CASSRGEQFF. The CDR3 DNA reads TGTGCCAGCAGCCGGGGTGAGCAGTTCTTC.

The chain couples TRBV28 to TRBJ1-5; tentatively, D is TRBD1 (6 bases). The V gene lost 2 bases and the J gene lost 1 base, with 18 bases spanning the gap. This CDR3 is 18 amino acids long. Germline values: CDR1 MDHEN, CDR2 SYDVKM. The DNA of the CDR3 is TGTGCCAGCAGTTTAGTCCCCCAGGGGATTTGGAGCAATCAGCCCCAGCATTTT. It yields the protein CASSLVPQGIWSNQPQHF.

This clone was seen just once. The chain employs TRBV29-1 and TRBJ2-7; D is undetermined. The CDR3 spans 12 residues. CDR1 and CDR2 from the germline V gene are SQVTM and ANQGSEA. V was trimmed by 3 bases and J by 2 bases, leaving 8 bases between them. CDR3 bases: TGCAGCGTTGATCTTGGGCCCTACGAGCAGTACTTC. It yields the protein CSVDLGPYEQYF.

The rearrangement links TRBV5-1 to TRBJ1-5; D unclear. The V gene lost 0 bases and the J gene lost 0 bases, with 7 bases spanning the gap. Germline V CDR1 and CDR2: SGHRS, YFSETQ. The CDR3 extends over 15 amino acids. The CDR3 region is CASSLDWGSNQPQHF. For the CDR3, the DNA is TGCGCCAGCAGCTTGGACTGGGGTAGCAATCAGCCCCAGCATTTT.

V gene TRBV7-2 combines with J gene TRBJ2-1; TRBD1 might be the D (5 bases). With 5 bases removed from V and 9 bases from J, the gap between germline ends came to 14 bases. The CDR3 length is 13 residues. Germline CDR1 reads SGHTA; CDR2 reads FQGNSA. In DNA, the CDR3 is TGTGCCAGCAGCCCGCGACAGTGGGGTGAGCAGTTCTTC. Protein product: CASSPRQWGEQFF.

The CDR3 nucleotides are TGTGCCAGCAGTTTGGTAGGGGGCCCGAACACCGGGGAGCTGTTTTTT. Residues: CASSLVGGPNTGELFF. The rearrangement uses TRBV27 and TRBJ2-2; 7 bases align to TRBD1. This CDR3 spans 16 amino acids. Germline loops: CDR1 MNHEY, CDR2 SMNVEV (reference sequence). Germline trimming cut 3 bases from V and 0 bases from J; bases unmatched to any gene: 4.

The rearrangement links TRBV10-3 to TRBJ2-1; D is undetermined. Germline-derived CDR1 and CDR2 are ENHRY and SYGVKD. The CDR3 contains 12 residues. V was clipped by 6 bases and J by 3 bases, with 6 bases between them. This CDR3 reads CAISPNYNEQFF. The CDR3 DNA sequence: TGTGCCATCAGCCCTAACTACAATGAGCAGTTCTTC.

This sequence joins TRBV19 and TRBJ1-5; 9 bases fit TRBD1. The V segment lost 7 bases and the J segment 3 bases; nucleotides outside the gene matches: 10. From germline, CDR1 is LNHDA and CDR2 SQIVND (reference sequence). The CDR3 covers 16 residues. CDR3 protein: CASNTPGQGINQPQHF. DNA of the CDR3: TGTGCCAGTAACACTCCGGGACAGGGTATCAATCAGCCCCAGCATTTT.

The chain is built from TRBV30 and TRBJ2-2, with D unresolved. Trimming shortened V by 1 base and J by 1 base, and 4 bases separated the two germline ends. CDR3 length: 13 residues. Looked up from germline, CDR1 is GTSNPN and CDR2 is SVGIG (reference sequence). CDR3 coding DNA: TGTGCCTGGAGTGGGTGGAACACCGGGGAGCTGTTTTTT. This codes for CAWSGWNTGELFF.

The CDR3 region has the DNA TGTGCCAGCAGCTTAGTCGCTTTAGGGGGTAGTAATGAAAAACTGTTTTTT. As protein: CASSLVALGGSNEKLFF. The chain couples TRBV13 to TRBJ1-4, with a possible D match to TRBD1 (6 bases). Germline CDR1 reads PRHDT; CDR2 reads FYEKMQ (reference sequence). The CDR3 covers 17 residues. V gave up 1 base and J gave up 4 bases, with 16 bases separating them.

The chain recombines TRBV30 with TRBJ2-5; D is tentatively TRBD1 or TRBD2 (7 bases each). The CDR3 spans 14 residues. CDR1 GTSNPN and CDR2 SVGIG come from the germline V gene (reference sequence). Between the trimmed V and J ends, which lost 1 base and 3 bases, there was a span of 12 bases. The CDR3 loop is CAWSAGGTEETQYF. The DNA of the CDR3 is TGTGCCTGGAGTGCCGGGGGGACAGAAGAGACCCAGTACTTC.

The gene calls are TRBV27 and TRBJ2-1; D is unclear. Between the trimmed V and J ends, which lost 4 bases and 5 bases, there was a span of 9 bases. Germline CDR1 is MNHEY and CDR2 is SMNVEV (reference sequence). This CDR3 spans 13 amino acids. CDR3 bases: TGTGCCAGCAGTTATGGGATAAACAATGAGCAGTTCTTC. Translation: CASSYGINNEQFF.

This sequence joins TRBV4-2 and TRBJ2-2; TRBD2 agrees at 9 bases. Germline CDR1 is LGHNA and CDR2 is YNFKEQ. J lost 4 bases, V lost 0 bases, and 3 bases had no gene match. CDR3 length: 16 residues. The CDR3 sequence is CASSQDGAGGTGELFF. The CDR3 nucleotides are TGTGCCAGCAGCCAAGATGGAGCGGGAGGCACCGGGGAGCTGTTTTTT.

This clone was detected once. This chain joins TRBV5-1 and TRBJ2-5, with TRBD2 identical over 13 bases. This CDR3 contains 18 residues. Germline CDR1 SGHRS, CDR2 YFSETQ. J was trimmed by 1 base and V by 4 bases; bases with no gene match: 10. Here the CDR3 DNA reads TGCGCCAGCAGCCTGGGGACTAGCGGGAAACCCCCCCAAGAGACCCAGTACTTC. It translates to CASSLGTSGKPPQETQYF.

The chain recombines TRBV6-4 with TRBJ1-1; no clear D. The germline V gene encodes CDR1 MRHNA and CDR2 SNTAGT. Trimming took off 4 bases at V and 0 bases at J, with 15 bases between the two ends. The CDR3 is made up of 16 amino acids. The CDR3 sequence is CASSAFFGLLNTEAFF. Here the CDR3 DNA reads TGTGCCAGCAGTGCCTTCTTTGGACTCCTGAACACTGAAGCTTTCTTT.

The chain employs TRBV9 and TRBJ1-1; TRBD1 agrees at 8 bases. CDR3 length: 15 amino acids. The V gene's germline CDR1 is SGDLS and CDR2 YYNGEE. The V gene end was trimmed by 1 base and the J gene end by 1 base; junction bases not matched to a gene: 3. The CDR3 here is CASSVSGGGNTEAFF. Here the CDR3 DNA reads TGTGCCAGCAGCGTATCAGGGGGCGGGAACACTGAAGCTTTCTTT.